This entry lists 27 T cell receptor beta chains sequenced from one sample in a study of glioma-infiltrating T cells after dendritic cell vaccination. TCRdb keeps only in-frame clones here, not all; method: immunoSEQ multiplex PCR. The repertoire includes about 50,000 clones, more than 70% of them detected once, and 9% sits in the top ten. The time point here: after dendritic cell vaccination, including at tumor progression/relapse. The input for sequencing was blood, taken after dendritic cell vaccination. Receptors originate from a human donor with glioblastoma.

This clone was picked up one time. The J gene is TRBJ2-7, the V gene TRBV4-3; 10 bases agree with TRBD2. Germline CDR1 reads LGHNA; CDR2 reads YSLEER. CDR3 size: 14 residues. Trimming cost V 3 bases and J 4 bases; bases outside gene matches: 3. This chain's CDR3 is CASSHASGGYEQYF. As DNA, the CDR3 is TGCGCCAGCAGCCACGCTAGCGGGGGTTACGAGCAGTACTTC.

The V and J genes are TRBV9 and TRBJ2-5; TRBD2 matches at 12 bases. V shed 4 bases and J 5 bases; nucleotides not matched to a gene: 3. The CDR3 length is 14 residues. CDR1 SGDLS and CDR2 YYNGEE come from the germline V gene. The CDR3 coding sequence is TGTGCCAGCAGCATCGGACTAGCGGGGGAGACCCAGTACTTC. Translated, it gives CASSIGLAGETQYF.

This clone occurred once. The gene calls are TRBV4-2 and TRBJ1-1; D call uncertain. The V end lost 0 bases, the J end lost 4 bases, and 15 bases lay between the germline ends. Germline V CDR1 and CDR2: LGHNA, YNFKEQ. This CDR3 spans 16 amino acids. CDR3 amino acids: CASSQEGRTDGTEAFF. The CDR3 nucleotides read TGTGCCAGCAGCCAAGAAGGGAGAACGGACGGCACTGAAGCTTTCTTT.

This sequence joins TRBV29-1 and TRBJ1-1; D call uncertain. V was pared by 0 bases and J by 5 bases, with 13 bases between. There are 14 residues in the CDR3. Germline V gives CDR1 SQVTM, CDR2 ANQGSEA. In nucleotides, the CDR3 is TGCAGCGTTGAAGACCTCCGCTCGGGGACTGAAGCTTTCTTT. Protein sequence: CSVEDLRSGTEAFF.

The J gene is TRBJ1-3, the V gene TRBV30; D remains unclear. The V end was cut by 4 bases, the J end by 4 bases, with 11 bases between. The CDR3 has 13 amino acids. Per germline, CDR1 GTSNPN and CDR2 SVGIG (reference sequence). This CDR3 is CAWTLLRGNTIYF. As DNA, the CDR3 is TGTGCCTGGACCCTATTGAGGGGAAACACCATATATTTT.

This clone has more than one count but fewer than ten. This chain connects TRBV7-9 to TRBJ2-5, with 7 bases aligning to TRBD1. V shed 7 bases, J shed 5 bases, and the junction held 10 bases outside the gene matches. Germline-derived CDR1 and CDR2 are SEHNR and FQNEAQ (reference sequence). The CDR3 sequence is 14 residues long. As DNA, the CDR3 is TGTGCCAGCAACCGACAGGGCTGGGAGGAGACCCAGTACTTC. Amino acid sequence: CASNRQGWEETQYF.

The chain has TRBV6-6 and TRBJ2-7, with 9 bases matching TRBD1. Germline V gene data show CDR1 as MNHNY and CDR2 as SVGAGI (reference sequence). Trimming at V came to 6 bases and at J to 6 bases, leaving 9 bases not matched to a gene. CDR3 size: 14 residues. The CDR3 region has the DNA TGTGCCAGCAGGAGACCGGGACAGGGACGCGAGCAGTACTTC. It yields the protein CASRRPGQGREQYF.

The chain links TRBV7-2 to TRBJ2-3, with TRBD2 identical over 12 bases. The CDR3 has 15 residues. In germline, CDR1 is SGHTA, CDR2 FQGNSA. V was clipped by 4 bases and J by 7 bases; unmatched bases: 6. The CDR3 DNA reads as TGTGCCAGCAGCTGGGCTAGCGGGGGGGAATATACGCAGTATTTT. Its translation is CASSWASGGEYTQYF. Full variable domain (rest looked up from reference TRBV7-2 and TRBJ2-3): GAGVSQSPSNKVTEKGKDVELRCDPISGHTALYWYRQSLGQGLEFLIYFQGNSAPDKSGLPSDRFSAERTGGSVSTLTIQRTQQEDSAVYLCASSWASGGEYTQYFGPGTRLTVL.

This chain connects TRBV6-1 to TRBJ1-2, with no clear D. V was cut by 5 bases and J by 1 base, with 11 bases left in between. There are 14 residues in the CDR3. The germline CDR1 and CDR2 sequences are MNHNS and SASEGT. In DNA form, the CDR3 reads TGTGCCAGCAGTCGAAGTTCGGGTAACTATGGCTACACCTTC. This gives the protein CASSRSSGNYGYTF.

The chain couples TRBV19 to TRBJ1-2, with 7 positions matching TRBD1. The CDR3 has 13 amino acids. Germline lookup yields CDR1 LNHDA and CDR2 SQIVND (reference sequence). J was trimmed by 8 bases and V by 6 bases; bases with no gene match: 9. The CDR3 protein is CASRLQGGLGYTF. CDR3 nucleotides: TGTGCCAGTAGGCTCCAGGGGGGCCTCGGCTACACCTTC.

This clone was counted a single time. The chain couples TRBV19 to TRBJ2-2, with D perhaps TRBD1 (6 bases). V lost 9 bases to trimming and J lost 3 bases, with 17 bases between them. Germline assignment: CDR1 LNHDA and CDR2 SQIVND (reference sequence). The CDR3 consists of 15 residues. In nucleotides, the CDR3 is TGTGCCAGCAGTGCAGGGGAGCCGGACACCGGGGAGCTGTTTTTT. Translating it yields CASSAGEPDTGELFF.

V is TRBV11-3 and J is TRBJ2-5, with 9 positions matching TRBD2. CDR3 length: 17 amino acids. Germline V gene lookup returns CDR1 SGHNT and CDR2 YENEEA. V was pared by 4 bases and J by 2 bases, with 11 bases of the junction left unmatched. The CDR3 nucleotides read TGTGCCAGCAGCTCTGGCTCGGCGGGGGGGGCTCAAGAGACCCAGTACTTC. Amino acid sequence: CASSSGSAGGAQETQYF.

The chain joins TRBV4-3 to TRBJ2-3, with 7 bases that match TRBD2. The CDR3 totals 16 residues. J was trimmed by 1 base and V by 0 bases; bases with no gene match: 4. The germline CDR1 and CDR2 sequences are LGHNA and YSLEER. CDR3 region: CASSQDRGVGTDTQYF. DNA of the CDR3: TGCGCCAGCAGCCAAGACCGGGGGGTGGGCACAGATACGCAGTATTTT.

CDR3 sequence: CASSLALSGADTQYF. In nucleotides, the CDR3 is TGCGCCAGCAGCTTGGCCTTATCGGGGGCAGATACGCAGTATTTT. The chain uses TRBV5-1 and TRBJ2-3; TRBD2 might be the D (6 bases). Trimming took 0 bases from V and 4 from J, leaving 12 bases between them. CDR3 length: 15 residues. Germline CDR1 is SGHRS and CDR2 is YFSETQ.

This chain connects TRBV4-3 to TRBJ1-2; D uncertain. Trimming took off 0 bases at V and 2 bases at J, with 7 bases between the two ends. The CDR3 extends over 14 amino acids. CDR1 and CDR2 from the germline V gene are LGHNA and YSLEER. CDR3 coding DNA: TGCGCCAGCAGCCAAGACAGGTCCAACTATGGCTACACCTTC. Encoded protein: CASSQDRSNYGYTF.

This chain links TRBV29-1 with TRBJ2-3; 7 bases line up with TRBD2. There are 13 residues in the CDR3. Germline CDR1 is SQVTM and CDR2 is ANQGSEA. V was clipped by 7 bases and J by 7 bases; unmatched bases: 11. CDR3 sequence: CSAAGGFVNTQYF. In DNA, the CDR3 is TGCAGCGCTGCCGGGGGGTTCGTGAATACGCAGTATTTT.

The rearrangement links TRBV5-3 to TRBJ2-5; 9 bases fit TRBD2. TRBV5-3 is an ORF, with its function uncertain. CDR3 length: 15 amino acids. With 0 bases clipped from V and 2 bases from J, the junction kept 2 bases outside the gene matches. The CDR3 sequence: CARSLASGEQETQYF. The CDR3 DNA is TGTGCCAGAAGCTTGGCTAGCGGGGAACAAGAGACCCAGTACTTC.

The chain links TRBV30 to TRBJ1-5; D is perhaps TRBD1 (6 bases). V lost 7 bases to trimming and J lost 7 bases, with 20 bases between them. This CDR3 spans 14 amino acids. Germline-derived CDR1 and CDR2 are GTSNPN and SVGIG (reference sequence). In nucleotides, the CDR3 is TGTGCCTACAACACACAGGGAATTGACCAGCCCCAGCATTTT. Translated: CAYNTQGIDQPQHF.

On this clone itself: The same CDR3 arises from other DNA sequences in this sample as well. The V call is TRBV2, the J call TRBJ1-6; perhaps TRBD1 as D (5 bases). V lost 2 bases and J 6 bases, leaving 11 bases between the germline ends. Germline-derived CDR1 and CDR2 are SNHLY and FYNNEI. The CDR3 length is 15 residues. This chain's CDR3 is CASSEKRQPNSPLHF. DNA for the CDR3: TGTGCCAGCAGTGAAAAACGACAGCCTAATTCACCCCTCCACTTT.

CDR3 sequence: CASSKGQVDVNYGYTF. The CDR3 DNA reads TGTGCCAGCAGCAAGGGACAGGTAGACGTTAACTATGGCTACACCTTC. The rearrangement links TRBV7-9 to TRBJ1-2, with 8 bases lining up with TRBD1. This CDR3 comprises 16 residues. The trim removed 5 bases at V and 1 base at J, leaving 9 bases unmatched. CDR1 SEHNR and CDR2 FQNEAQ come from the germline V gene (reference sequence). Variable domain in full (rest from reference TRBV7-9 and TRBJ1-2): DTGVSQNPRHKITKRGQNVTFRCDPISEHNRLYWYRQTLGQGPEFLTYFQNEAQLEKSRLLSDRFSAERPKGSFSTLEIQRTEQGDSAMYLCASSKGQVDVNYGYTFGSGTRLTVV.

This chain's CDR3 is CAWNRQGAHEQYF. Written as DNA, the CDR3 is TGTGCCTGGAATAGACAGGGGGCTCACGAGCAGTACTTC. The J gene is TRBJ2-7, the V gene TRBV30, with TRBD1 matching 10 bases. The germline V gene has CDR1 GTSNPN and CDR2 SVGIG (reference sequence). Germline trimming cut 4 bases from V and 5 bases from J; bases unmatched to any gene: 5. The CDR3 has 13 amino acids.

The rearrangement uses TRBV28 and TRBJ2-3, with 7 positions matching TRBD2. Germline V gene data show CDR1 as MDHEN and CDR2 as SYDVKM. J lost 2 bases, V lost 5 bases, and 4 bases had no gene match. The CDR3 consists of 14 residues. The chain's CDR3 is CASSLSGYTDTQYF. For the CDR3, the DNA is TGTGCCAGCAGTCTTAGCGGGTACACAGATACGCAGTATTTT.

This clone was seen just once. The chain carries TRBV27 and TRBJ2-1, with 8 nucleotides matching TRBD1. Trimming at V came to 0 bases and at J to 1 base, leaving 5 bases not matched to a gene. Germline lookup yields CDR1 MNHEY and CDR2 SMNVEV (reference sequence). CDR3 length: 17 residues. CDR3 sequence: CASSLSGGQGSYNEQFF. CDR3 nucleotide sequence: TGTGCCAGCAGTTTATCCGGCGGACAGGGTTCCTACAATGAGCAGTTCTTC.

This clone appeared once. V is TRBV11-3 and J is TRBJ2-1; 11 nucleotides agree with TRBD2. The V segment lost 5 bases and the J segment 4 bases; nucleotides outside the gene matches: 4. Germline V CDR1 and CDR2: SGHNT, YENEEA. The length of the CDR3 is 15 residues. In DNA, the CDR3 is TGTGCCAGCAGCCGCCTAGCGGGGGGTTACAATGAGCAGTTCTTC. Encoded protein: CASSRLAGGYNEQFF.

The rearrangement links TRBV7-3 to TRBJ2-3, with D maybe TRBD2 (6 bases). Germline CDR1 and CDR2: SGHTA and FQGTGA. V lost 8 bases and J lost 8, with 20 bases in between. This CDR3 comprises 14 residues. CDR3: CASARGDLRGTQYF. In DNA, the CDR3 is TGTGCCAGCGCTCGCGGGGACCTACGGGGTACGCAGTATTTT.

J is TRBJ2-7 and V is TRBV4-3; 8 bases match TRBD1. The CDR3 loop spans 14 amino acids. The germline gives CDR1 LGHNA, CDR2 YSLEER. V dropped 3 bases and J dropped 3; count of bases not matched to a gene: 4. Written as DNA, the CDR3 is TGCGCCAGCAGCCACCTCGGACAGGGCTACGAGCAGTACTTC. This encodes CASSHLGQGYEQYF.

The rearrangement links TRBV5-5 to TRBJ2-5; TRBD2 matches 7 bases. Germline CDR1 SGHKS, CDR2 YYEKEE (reference sequence). The CDR3 is 16 residues long. The trim removed 0 bases at V and 4 bases at J, leaving 9 bases unmatched. This CDR3 is CASSLVSGGNIETQYF. DNA for the CDR3: TGTGCCAGCAGCTTGGTATCCGGGGGGAATATAGAGACCCAGTACTTC.